The clone carrying this T cell receptor beta chain was picked up a small number of times. Its antigen remains unknown. The data were taken from a study of T-cell memory formation after mild COVID-19. Broader study findings: Pre-infection memory already had some responding clones, implying cross-reactive memory joined.

In TCRdb, the 5' RACE reads were re-called with MiXCR into one record per CDR3 protein. The sample has hundreds of thousands of distinct CDR3 sequences, less than 20% seen once. The CDR3 is made up of 13 amino acids. Germline V CDR1 and CDR2: SEHNR, FQNEAQ (reference sequence). Deletions cut 1 base from V and 7 bases from J, with 9 bases between. Sequencing was done on a sample of PBMCs or a T cell subset sorted from them (not recorded which). The clonotype originates from a man aged 18-30 years who had mild COVID-19 (a few samples of this study predate the infection). Cell type and time point are not known. This chain connects TRBV7-9 to TRBJ2-3, with D uncertain. CDR3: CASSLDDFYTQYF. CDR3 DNA: TGTGCCAGCAGCTTAGATGATTTCTATACGCAGTATTTT.